A single TCR beta chain is shown here with its context. These data belong to a study of PD-L1 blockade in urothelial cancer. Clones were read by immunoSEQ multiplex PCR, and TCRdb kept only the in-frame ones, dropping some. Here the sample spans approximately 51,000 clones, approximately 83% being singletons. The source is a man aged 60 to 75 with urothelial cancer. Sequencing was performed on PBMCs, taken around atezolizumab (anti-PD-L1) treatment.

CDR3 coding DNA: TGTGCCAGCAGTTTCCTTTCGACGGGTGCCTACGAGCAGTACTTC. It yields the protein CASSFLSTGAYEQYF. The J gene is TRBJ2-7, the V gene TRBV27; no clear D gene. The CDR3 has 15 amino acids. Per the germline V gene, CDR1 is MNHEY and CDR2 is SMNVEV (reference sequence). Trimming shortened V by 3 bases and J by 2 bases, and 14 bases separated the two germline ends.